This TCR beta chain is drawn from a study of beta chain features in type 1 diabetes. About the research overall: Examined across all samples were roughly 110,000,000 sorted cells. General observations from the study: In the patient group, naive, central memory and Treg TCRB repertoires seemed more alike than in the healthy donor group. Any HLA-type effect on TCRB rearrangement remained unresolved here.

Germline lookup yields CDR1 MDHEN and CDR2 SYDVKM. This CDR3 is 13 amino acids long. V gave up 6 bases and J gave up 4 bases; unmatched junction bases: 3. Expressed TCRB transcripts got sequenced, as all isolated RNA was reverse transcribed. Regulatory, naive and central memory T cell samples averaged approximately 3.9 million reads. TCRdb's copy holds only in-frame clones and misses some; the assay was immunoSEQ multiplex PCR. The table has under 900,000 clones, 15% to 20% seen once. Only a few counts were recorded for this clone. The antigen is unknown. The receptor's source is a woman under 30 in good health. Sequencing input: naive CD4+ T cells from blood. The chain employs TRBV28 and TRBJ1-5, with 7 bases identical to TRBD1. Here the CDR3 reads CASRTQGNQPQHF. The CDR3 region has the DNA TGTGCCAGCAGAACACAGGGGAATCAGCCCCAGCATTTT.